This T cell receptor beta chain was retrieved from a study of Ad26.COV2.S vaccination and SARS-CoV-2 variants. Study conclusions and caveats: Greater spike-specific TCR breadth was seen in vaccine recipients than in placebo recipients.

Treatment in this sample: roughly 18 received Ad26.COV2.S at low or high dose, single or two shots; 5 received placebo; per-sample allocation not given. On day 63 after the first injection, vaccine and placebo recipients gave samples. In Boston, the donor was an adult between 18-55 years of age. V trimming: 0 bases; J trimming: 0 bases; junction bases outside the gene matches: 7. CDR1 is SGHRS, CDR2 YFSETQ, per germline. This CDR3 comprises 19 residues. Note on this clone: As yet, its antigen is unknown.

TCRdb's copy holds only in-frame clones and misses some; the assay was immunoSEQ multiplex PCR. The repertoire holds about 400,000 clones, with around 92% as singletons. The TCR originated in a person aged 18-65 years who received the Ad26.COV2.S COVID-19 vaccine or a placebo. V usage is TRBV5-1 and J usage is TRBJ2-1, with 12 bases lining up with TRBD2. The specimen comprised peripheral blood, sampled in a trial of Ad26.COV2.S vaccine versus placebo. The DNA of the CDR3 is TGCGCCAGCAGCTTGGGACTAGCGGGGGCCCCGAGCTCCTACAATGAGCAGTTCTTC. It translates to CASSLGLAGAPSSYNEQFF.